This record looks at one TCR beta chain sequence and its context. Antigen: not known. The time point: cycle 4 day 1 (C4D1), after less than 7 weeks of nivolumab. The patients all showed relapse after autologous stem cell transplantation, while their brentuximab vedotin exposure varied. This specimen belongs to a study of PD-1 blockade in classical Hodgkin lymphoma. Study context: Patients were infused with nivolumab 3 mg/kg every 2 weeks.

Germline CDR1 and CDR2: MNHNY and SVGAGI (reference sequence). J gave up 5 bases and V 5 bases, and 8 bases lay outside the gene matches. The CDR3 contains 15 residues. Sequencing used immunoSEQ multiplex PCR; TCRdb keeps in-frame clones, though not all of them. Among approximately 24,000 clones listed, more than 65% were seen once. Study-level points and caveats: Newly diagnosed patients were reported to exhibit reduced baseline TCR diversity relative to healthy donors.

V and J are TRBV6-6 and TRBJ2-7, with TRBD1 matching over 11 bases. This clonotype was obtained from a human donor with classical Hodgkin lymphoma. This sample comprised peripheral blood mononuclear cells (PBMCs), obtained before the fourth cycle of nivolumab. In DNA form, the CDR3 reads TGTGCCAGCAGTACCGGGACAGGGGGGGGCAACGAGCAGTACTTC. Translation: CASSTGTGGGNEQYF.